This record covers a single TCR beta chain. This clone was seen once. There is no known antigen for this receptor. No clone much larger than this one lies a single base away; base qualities are absent. These data originate in a study of shared T cell receptors in the human thymus (dated by TCRdb to 2020 to 2022). A note on the overall study: The study examined how self-reactive, shared T-cell receptor alpha chains are generated in the human thymus.

The CDR3, cysteine through phenylalanine, is 15 amino acids long. Just CDR3 DNA is preserved here, 45 bases in frame from base 1. The germline V gene supplies CDR1 SGHRS and CDR2 YFSETQ. The V end gives up 4 bases and the J end 5 bases, leaving 5 bases in the junction not matched to a gene. Libraries came from the immunoSEQ multiplex PCR assay. The immuneACCESS repertoire file appears here via TCRdb, limited to in-frame rearrangements. These files lack a portion of the clones; in checked studies, under half of the deficit traces to unresolved V genes, and the cause of the others is not known. The sample table shows roughly 500,000 clones, and around 78% are seen once. More than 0.01% of the sample rests with the top ten. The sample also formed part of further work on human thymus T cells. The second paper further reports: Immunologically healthy infants undergoing open corrective cardiac surgery for congenital heart defects in Finland were used as donors. Thymus tissue was obtained as surgical resects removed during corrective cardiac surgery. Biased V and J gene segment usage appeared to be present in both thymic and peripheral blood repertoires. The related research found that thymic TCR repertoires overlapped highly between unrelated individuals. The study used 7 to 9 infant thymus samples plus four related peripheral blood samples to characterize TCR alpha and beta repertoires. The infant donors were about 6 to 250 days old, and the cohort included five or six males and two females. After being mechanically released from the tissue, thymocytes were kept at -70 degrees C in pellets of about 9.5-30 million cells. A QIAsymphony instrument was used to extract genomic DNA from frozen cell pellets. Using the immunoSEQ multiplex PCR assay, the TCRB and TCRAD loci were amplified from a standardized quantity of quality-controlled genomic DNA. The amplicons spanned the V(D)J region and were long enough to cover the CDR3 and allow V and J genes to be identified. Through the commercial immunoSEQ service, the amplicons were sequenced on an Illumina platform. Primer bias and sequencing errors were corrected as previously described, and TCRAD and TCRB were defined on the basis of the IMGT database. Repertoires were analysed with immunoSEQ Analyzer 3.0 and VDJTools, covering basic statistics, V/J segment usage, diversity estimates, rarefaction and pairwise overlap. To estimate diversity, the Chao1, ChaoE, Efron-Thisted, Shannon and inverse Simpson indices were applied, and diversity was also estimated on datasets down-sampled to the smallest sample. Repertoire overlap was assessed by strict matching of CDR3 nucleotide sequence, V gene and J gene, and clustering was done by Jaccard-based multidimensional scaling. Thymus samples yielded on average approximately 860,000 unique TCRB clonotypes, compared with 75,000 to 100,000 from blood samples.

The TCR originated in a boy less than two years old with a congenital heart defect. Donor details come from another sample of the same person, matched by shared clones. Sequencing was done on a sample of thymocytes. Here the chain combines TRBV5-1 and TRBJ2-1; 11 bases in the junction line up with TRBD2. The CDR3 corresponds to CASSPTSGGNNEQFF. The nucleotide sequence is given as TGCGCCAGCAGCCCTACTAGCGGGGGTAACAATGAGCAGTTCTTC.